These 10 T cell receptor beta chains share one sample of origin, sequenced in a study of shared clonotypes between healthy human individuals. The assay was immunoSEQ multiplex PCR, and TCRdb's table has in-frame clones only and misses some. The table has over a million clones, approximately 70% seen once. The sample consisted of memory CD4+ T cells sorted from blood. The subset was: CD45RA-negative fraction. The receptors come from a man younger than 35 in good health.

This clone was detected only a few times. Other DNA sequences in the sample encode the same CDR3. The chain recombines TRBV6-6 with TRBJ1-1, with D possibly being TRBD1 (5 bases). V was cut by 5 bases and J by 1 base, with 8 bases left in between. The V gene's germline CDR1 is MNHNY and CDR2 SVGAGI (reference sequence). The CDR3 sequence is 13 residues long. CDR3: CASSLTGNTEAFF. The CDR3 DNA sequence: TGTGCCAGCAGTCTAACAGGGAACACTGAAGCTTTCTTT.

The chain is built from TRBV19 and TRBJ1-1, with D possibly matching TRBD1 (5 bases). The CDR3 totals 19 residues. Germline-derived CDR1 and CDR2 are LNHDA and SQIVND (reference sequence). V was trimmed by 4 bases and J by 0 bases, leaving 24 bases between them. The CDR3 DNA reads as TGTGCCAGTAGTAGGAGGGTAATGACAGCGTCAAAAATGAACACTGAAGCTTTCTTT. Translated, it gives CASSRRVMTASKMNTEAFF.

This clone was seen a few times. The chain is built from TRBV19 and TRBJ2-3, with TRBD1 identical over 7 bases. In germline, CDR1 is LNHDA, CDR2 SQIVND (reference sequence). This CDR3 has 15 residues. V trimming: 5 bases; J trimming: 2 bases; junction bases outside the gene matches: 7. The CDR3: CASSVRDSSTDTQYF. As DNA, the CDR3 is TGTGCCAGTAGTGTACGGGACAGCTCCACAGATACGCAGTATTTT.

The chain employs TRBV6-1 and TRBJ1-2; a weak D match, TRBD1 (5 bases). The CDR3 spans 13 residues. Germline assignment: CDR1 MNHNS and CDR2 SASEGT. The CDR3 loop reads CATTLGHRYGYTF. The CDR3 region has the DNA TGTGCTACCACCTTGGGGCATCGCTATGGCTACACCTTC.

The DNA of the CDR3 is TGTGCCAGCTCCCTGCAGGGCACTGAAGCTTTCTTT. Its protein is CASSLQGTEAFF. J is TRBJ1-1 and V is TRBV11-2; possible D gene TRBD1, 5 bases. The length of the CDR3 is 12 residues. V gave up 8 bases and J gave up 4 bases, with 11 bases separating them. Germline assignment: CDR1 SGHAT and CDR2 FQNNGV.

The V gene is TRBV30, the J gene TRBJ1-2; the D gene is possibly TRBD1 (6 bases). V was trimmed by 3 bases and J by 3 bases, leaving 11 bases between them. Germline-derived CDR1 and CDR2 are GTSNPN and SVGIG (reference sequence). The CDR3 covers 13 residues. The CDR3 sequence: CAWRQGNDYGYTF. CDR3 DNA sequence: TGTGCCTGGAGACAGGGCAATGACTATGGCTACACCTTC.

To note about this clone: Distinct nucleotide sequences in the sample also encode this CDR3. The genes are TRBV30 and TRBJ1-2; weak D call: TRBD1 (6 bases). Per the germline V gene, CDR1 is GTSNPN and CDR2 is SVGIG (reference sequence). This CDR3 spans 14 amino acids. The V end was cut by 5 bases, the J end by 4 bases, with 17 bases between. CDR3 in amino acids: CAWSPRGGTYGYTF. CDR3 coding DNA: TGTGCCTGGTCTCCTAGGGGGGGGACCTATGGCTACACCTTC. Based on the CDR3 plus reference TRBV30 and TRBJ1-2, the full variable domain is SQTIHQWPATLVQPVGSPLSLECTVEGTSNPNLYWYRQAAGRGLQLLFYSVGIGQISSEVPQNLSASRPQDRQFILSSKKLLLSDSGFYLCAWSPRGGTYGYTFGSGTRLTVV.

The chain has TRBV10-3 and TRBJ1-2; 10 nucleotides align to TRBD1. Germline values: CDR1 ENHRY, CDR2 SYGVKD. The CDR3 is 13 amino acids. V shed 10 bases and J 8 bases; nucleotides not matched to a gene: 10. The CDR3 protein is CATLTGTGVGYTF. CDR3 nucleotide sequence: TGTGCCACCCTGACCGGGACAGGGGTCGGCTACACCTTC.

CDR3 region: CAGGQKLAGMETQYF. Here the CDR3 DNA reads TGTGCCGGAGGGCAGAAACTAGCGGGGATGGAGACCCAGTACTTC. The J gene is TRBJ2-5, the V gene TRBV6-1; 10 bases line up with TRBD2. CDR1 and CDR2 from the germline V gene are MNHNS and SASEGT. V lost 11 bases, J lost 5 bases, and 14 bases stayed unmatched. The length of the CDR3 is 15 residues.

This clone showed up just a few times. The gene calls are TRBV19 and TRBJ2-4; tentative D call: TRBD1 (5 bases). The CDR3 runs 14 residues. CDR1 and CDR2 (germline): LNHDA, SQIVND (reference sequence). Trimming pared 3 bases from V and 6 bases from J, leaving 12 bases between. The CDR3 DNA is TGTGCCAGTAGTATTGGCGACAGTCTAAACATTCAGTACTTC. As protein: CASSIGDSLNIQYF.